This passage covers 31 T cell receptor beta chains from one sample sequenced in a study of regulatory T cells in long-lasting Graves disease. The authors built TCR beta libraries using iRepertoire HTBI primers and Arm-PCR of CDR3 regions. One entry per CDR3 protein, called by TCRdb with MiXCR from the multiplex PCR reads. The sample holds approximately 470,000 distinct CDR3 sequences; about 17% are singletons and the top ten take 9% to 15%. The time point was: newly diagnosed GD, antithyroid drugs for less than 3 months. PBMC RNA served as the TCR library source. These data are also associated with another study on T cells in Graves' hyperthyroidism and ophthalmopathy.

The starting material was peripheral blood mononuclear cells (PBMCs), obtained at new diagnosis, from a patient treated with antithyroid drugs. The receptors come from a man aged 40-49 years with Graves disease.

This clonotype was detected only a few times. A much larger clone sits a single nucleotide away, making a read error possible. CDR3 nucleotides: TGTGCCAGCAGCTCCCGAGGGGCTAGCGGGAGGGACGAGCAGTTCTTC. Encoded protein: CASSSRGASGRDEQFF. This sequence joins TRBV7-2 and TRBJ2-1, with 12 bases identical to TRBD2. The CDR3 has 16 residues. J lost 10 bases, V lost 4 bases, and 11 bases had no gene match. Looked up from germline, CDR1 is SGHTA and CDR2 is FQGNSA. The complete variable domain, with remaining parts taken from reference TRBV7-2 and TRBJ2-1, reads GAGVSQSPSNKVTEKGKDVELRCDPISGHTALYWYRQSLGQGLEFLIYFQGNSAPDKSGLPSDRFSAERTGGSVSTLTIQRTQQEDSAVYLCASSSRGASGRDEQFFGPGTRLTVL.

This clonotype was counted ten times or more. The chain combines TRBV7-3 with TRBJ2-5, with 12 bases matching TRBD1. This CDR3 comprises 16 residues. V gave up 4 bases and J gave up 5 bases; unmatched junction bases: 8. Germline V gene data show CDR1 as SGHTA and CDR2 as FQGTGA. CDR3 loop: CASSSDGTGGVETQYF. In DNA, the CDR3 is TGTGCCAGCAGCTCAGACGGGACAGGGGGCGTTGAGACCCAGTACTTC.

This clonotype was recorded at least ten times. The chain carries TRBV12-3 or TRBV12-4 and TRBJ2-3, with 11 bases identical to TRBD2. This CDR3 comprises 16 residues. With V trimmed by 5 bases and J by 2 bases, 6 bases remained unmatched. CDR3 region: CASSTLAGGHTDTQYF. The DNA of the CDR3 is TGTGCCAGCAGTACCCTAGCGGGAGGCCACACAGATACGCAGTATTTT.

This clonotype was counted at least ten times. J is TRBJ2-7 and V is TRBV28, with TRBD2 matching 7 bases. The CDR3 spans 19 residues. V trimming: 1 base; J trimming: 6 bases; junction bases outside the gene matches: 21. The V gene's germline CDR1 is MDHEN and CDR2 SYDVKM. CDR3 amino acids: CASSLSPAWRRESETEQYF. In DNA form, the CDR3 reads TGTGCCAGCAGTTTATCCCCCGCTTGGCGGCGGGAGTCGGAGACCGAGCAGTACTTC.

This clonotype occurred many times. The gene calls are TRBV11-1 and TRBJ2-7; possibly TRBD2 for D (7 bases). Deletions cut 1 base from V and 7 bases from J, with 20 bases between. The CDR3 spans 16 residues. Looked up from germline, CDR1 is SGHAT and CDR2 is FQDESV (reference sequence). For the CDR3, the DNA is TGTGCCAGCAGCTTAGTCGGGGGGCCATACACTGAAGAGCAGTACTTC. Translated: CASSLVGGPYTEEQYF.

In this sample, this clonotype turned up many times. The V call is TRBV5-1, the J call TRBJ1-5; unclear D gene. The CDR3 length is 13 residues. CDR1 is SGHRS, CDR2 YFSETQ, per germline. The V end lost 3 bases, the J end lost 7 bases, and 11 bases lay between the germline ends. The CDR3 region is CASSSRGGQPQHF. The CDR3 DNA is TGCGCCAGCAGCTCTCGGGGTGGGCAGCCCCAGCATTTT.

This clonotype was seen a handful of times. V and J are TRBV28 and TRBJ2-1, with D hard to call. The germline V and J ends were trimmed by 8 bases and 0 bases, with 8 bases remaining between them. The CDR3 is made up of 13 amino acids. Germline V lookup: CDR1 MDHEN, CDR2 SYDVKM. The CDR3 nucleotides are TGTGCCAGCGGTCTAAGCTCCTACAATGAGCAGTTCTTC. Translated: CASGLSSYNEQFF.

As concerns this clonotype: A single base separates this from a much larger clone, so it may be a read error. The CDR3 nucleotides are TGTGCCGTCAGTGGGGCGGGACAGCCGAACACTGAAGCTTTCTTT. Translated: CAVSGAGQPNTEAFF. The gene calls are TRBV6-2 or TRBV6-3 and TRBJ1-1; 7 positions match TRBD1. V dropped 11 bases and J dropped 1; count of bases not matched to a gene: 13. The CDR3 length is 15 residues. The germline V gene has CDR1 MNHEY and CDR2 SVGEGT.

This clonotype came up many times. The rearrangement uses TRBV7-9 and TRBJ2-1; D perhaps matches TRBD2 (6 bases). Trimming removed 6 bases at V and 5 bases at J, with 23 bases between. Germline V gene data show CDR1 as SEHNR and CDR2 as FQNEAQ (reference sequence). The CDR3 is 17 amino acids. In DNA form, the CDR3 reads TGTGCCAGCAGGGGAGGAGGGGCCAGCCCCATGGACAATGAGCAGTTCTTC. Amino acids: CASRGGGASPMDNEQFF.

This clonotype came up many times. The rearrangement uses TRBV7-6 and TRBJ1-5; D remains unclear. Trimming took off 4 bases at V and 0 bases at J, with 10 bases between the two ends. The germline gives CDR1 SGHVS, CDR2 FNYEAQ. The CDR3 is made up of 15 amino acids. The CDR3 nucleotides are TGTGCCAGCAGCTCGCGGGCGGATAGCAATCAGCCCCAGCATTTT. Translation: CASSSRADSNQPQHF.

This chain joins TRBV3-1 and TRBJ2-7; TRBD1 might be the D (6 bases). Germline V gives CDR1 LGHDT, CDR2 YNNKEL (reference sequence). This CDR3 comprises 11 residues. V was clipped by 8 bases and J by 5 bases, with 10 bases between them. CDR3: CASGGPNEQYF. The CDR3 coding sequence is TGTGCCAGCGGGGGCCCCAACGAGCAGTACTTC.

The chain uses TRBV29-1 and TRBJ1-4; D is unresolved. The CDR3 is made up of 12 amino acids. V gave up 8 bases and J gave up 8 bases, with 15 bases separating them. Per germline, CDR1 SQVTM and CDR2 ANQGSEA. This CDR3 is CSFGTLGEKLFF. The CDR3 bases are TGCAGCTTCGGAACGCTCGGGGAAAAACTGTTTTTT.

In this sample, this clonotype turned up many times. This chain connects TRBV12-3 or TRBV12-4 to TRBJ1-1; a weak D match, TRBD1 (6 bases). V lost 4 bases to trimming and J lost 0 bases, with 15 bases between them. CDR3 length: 16 amino acids. Written as DNA, the CDR3 is TGTGCCAGCAGTTCCCCATCAGGGGTAATGAACACTGAAGCTTTCTTT. This translates into CASSSPSGVMNTEAFF.

Notes on this clonotype: Since a much larger clone is just one base distant, this may be a read error. This chain uses TRBV20-1 with TRBJ1-3; D may be TRBD1 (6 bases). Deletions cut 4 bases from V and 10 bases from J, with 17 bases between. Germline loops: CDR1 DFQATT, CDR2 SNEGSKA (reference sequence). This CDR3 contains 13 residues. CDR3 sequence: CSAMEGGDTTIYF. In DNA form, the CDR3 reads TGCAGTGCTATGGAGGGGGGAGATACGACCATATATTTT.

V is TRBV7-2 and J is TRBJ2-5, with no clear D. The CDR3 covers 14 residues. Germline loops: CDR1 SGHTA, CDR2 FQGNSA. V lost 5 bases to trimming and J lost 2 bases, with 12 bases between them. In DNA, the CDR3 is TGTGCCAGCAGCCGGCCCAGGCAGCAAGAGACCCAGTACTTC. As protein: CASSRPRQQETQYF. The variable domain in full, completed from reference TRBV7-2 and TRBJ2-5, reads GAGVSQSPSNKVTEKGKDVELRCDPISGHTALYWYRQSLGQGLEFLIYFQGNSAPDKSGLPSDRFSAERTGGSVSTLTIQRTQQEDSAVYLCASSRPRQQETQYFGPGTRLLVL.

This clonotype has a handful of counts. The V call is TRBV24-1, the J call TRBJ2-2; D is perhaps TRBD1 (5 bases). Trimming cost V 8 bases and J 6 bases, with 12 bases left between them. Germline CDR1 and CDR2: KGHDR and SFDVKD. This CDR3 spans 13 amino acids. The DNA for the CDR3 is TGTGCCACCACTAAGGGGTTCGCCGGGGAGCTGTTTTTT. Translating it yields CATTKGFAGELFF.

The sample holds a few counts of this clonotype. This chain links TRBV28 with TRBJ2-1; D possibly matches TRBD1 or TRBD2 (6 bases each). The CDR3 totals 15 residues. V was trimmed by 0 bases and J by 5 bases, leaving 11 bases between them. Germline CDR1 reads MDHEN; CDR2 reads SYDVKM. The DNA of the CDR3 is TGTGCCAGCAGTTTATGGCGGGACATTAACAATGAGCAGTTCTTC. This gives the protein CASSLWRDINNEQFF.

This clonotype was observed many times. The rearrangement links TRBV24-1 to TRBJ2-1; 7 bases match TRBD2. This CDR3 region has 18 residues. Germline V lookup: CDR1 KGHDR, CDR2 SFDVKD. Trimming took 4 bases from V and 5 from J; bases not matched to a gene: 16. CDR3 sequence (DNA): TGTGCCACCAGTGACCCCAGACTCGACAGCGGGATTCACAATGAGCAGTTCTTC. Protein: CATSDPRLDSGIHNEQFF.

The chain's CDR3 is CASKQGATTGELFF. In nucleotides, the CDR3 is TGTGCCAGCAAGCAGGGGGCGACCACCGGGGAGCTGTTTTTT. The gene calls are TRBV2 and TRBJ2-2, with 8 bases lining up with TRBD1. This CDR3 comprises 14 residues. The trim removed 7 bases at V and 4 bases at J, leaving 5 bases unmatched. Germline V gene data show CDR1 as SNHLY and CDR2 as FYNNEI. The full variable domain, with the rest looked up from reference TRBV2 and TRBJ2-2, is EPEVTQTPSHQVTQMGQEVILRCVPISNHLYFYWYRQILGQKVEFLVSFYNNEISEKSEIFDDQFSVERPDGSNFTLKIRSTKLEDSAMYFCASKQGATTGELFFGEGSRLTVL.

This clonotype was detected only a few times. This sequence joins TRBV3-1 and TRBJ2-2; maybe TRBD1 (6 bases). The CDR3 runs to 13 residues. The germline V and J ends were trimmed by 8 bases and 8 bases, with 15 bases remaining between them. The germline CDR1 and CDR2 sequences are LGHDT and YNNKEL (reference sequence). CDR3 region: CASCSGARGELFF. The CDR3 DNA reads TGTGCCAGCTGCTCAGGGGCCCGAGGGGAGCTGTTTTTT. The complete variable domain, with remaining parts taken from reference TRBV3-1 and TRBJ2-2, reads DTAVSQTPKYLVTQMGNDKSIKCEQNLGHDTMYWYKQDSKKFLKIMFSYNNKELIINETVPNRFSPKSPDKAHLNLHINSLELGDSAVYFCASCSGARGELFFGEGSRLTVL.

This clonotype showed up just a few times. The rearrangement links TRBV6-1 to TRBJ1-5; D perhaps matches TRBD1 (6 bases). Germline V gene sequence: CDR1 MNHNS, CDR2 SASEGT. This CDR3 has 16 residues. Trimming shortened V by 6 bases and J by 3 bases, and 18 bases separated the two germline ends. In DNA, the CDR3 is TGTGCCAGCAGACGGAAGGCAGGGGCCCTCAATCAGCCCCAGCATTTT. It encodes CASRRKAGALNQPQHF.

The rearrangement links TRBV2 to TRBJ2-3; the match to TRBD2 covers 14 bases. The germline CDR1 and CDR2 sequences are SNHLY and FYNNEI. The CDR3 has 15 amino acids. V gave up 6 bases and J gave up 5 bases; unmatched junction bases: 4. DNA for the CDR3: TGTGCCAGCAGAATCGGACTAGCGGGAGGAGATACGCAGTATTTT. Protein: CASRIGLAGGDTQYF. Complete variable domain (other parts from reference TRBV2 and TRBJ2-3): EPEVTQTPSHQVTQMGQEVILRCVPISNHLYFYWYRQILGQKVEFLVSFYNNEISEKSEIFDDQFSVERPDGSNFTLKIRSTKLEDSAMYFCASRIGLAGGDTQYFGPGTRLTVL.

This clonotype appeared a single time. This rearrangement joins TRBV20-1 to TRBJ1-6; 9 nucleotides match TRBD1. Germline V gene sequence: CDR1 DFQATT, CDR2 SNEGSKA (reference sequence). CDR3 length: 15 amino acids. V trimming: 1 base; J trimming: 3 bases; junction bases outside the gene matches: 1. For the CDR3, the DNA is TGCAGTGCTAGAGGACAGGGGGTCTATAATTCACCCCTCCACTTT. Translation: CSARGQGVYNSPLHF.

The rearrangement links TRBV20-1 to TRBJ2-1; weak D call: TRBD2 (5 bases). Trimming cost V 3 bases and J 9 bases, with 15 bases left between them. This CDR3 has 13 amino acids. Germline V CDR1 and CDR2: DFQATT, SNEGSKA (reference sequence). CDR3 sequence reads: CSARDLRALEQFF. For the CDR3, the DNA is TGCAGTGCTAGGGACCTGCGGGCTCTTGAGCAGTTCTTC.

Note on this clonotype: A much larger clone differs from this one at a single base, so this may be a read error. The chain carries TRBV9 and TRBJ1-1; a possible D gene is TRBD1 (5 bases). The length of the CDR3 is 14 residues. Germline loops: CDR1 SGDLS, CDR2 YYNGEE. Deletions cut 1 base from V and 1 base from J, with 8 bases between. The CDR3 DNA follows: TGTGCCAGCAGCGTACGACAGACGAACACTGAAGCTTTCTTT. Encoded protein: CASSVRQTNTEAFF.

With regard to this clonotype: This likely came from a read error, as a far larger clone is one base away. This rearrangement joins TRBV6-1 to TRBJ2-5; no firm D call. This CDR3 region has 11 residues. Germline assignment: CDR1 MNHNS and CDR2 SASEGT. V gave up 6 bases and J gave up 5 bases, with 7 bases separating them. The CDR3 here is CASSPVETQYF. The CDR3 nucleotides are TGTGCCAGCAGCCCGGTGGAGACCCAGTACTTC.

The gene calls are TRBV5-1 and TRBJ2-2; possible D gene TRBD1, 6 bases. The CDR3 loop spans 14 amino acids. Germline-derived CDR1 and CDR2 are SGHRS and YFSETQ. With 5 bases removed from V and 6 bases from J, the gap between germline ends came to 14 bases. The CDR3: CASRQPTGAGELFF. The CDR3 region has the DNA TGCGCCAGCAGACAGCCGACAGGCGCCGGGGAGCTGTTTTTT.

This clonotype was detected ten times or more. The genes are TRBV12-5 and TRBJ2-1; TRBD1 matches at 9 bases. V dropped 3 bases and J dropped 8; count of bases not matched to a gene: 8. The CDR3 has 15 residues. Per the germline V gene, CDR1 is LGHNT and CDR2 is FRNRAP. CDR3 region: CASGFGDRDNDEQFF. In DNA, the CDR3 is TGTGCTAGTGGTTTCGGGGACAGGGATAACGATGAGCAGTTCTTC.

This clonotype was picked up many times. V and J are TRBV20-1 and TRBJ1-2, with 11 bases lining up with TRBD1. CDR1 and CDR2 (germline): DFQATT, SNEGSKA (reference sequence). The length of the CDR3 is 14 residues. The ends lost 5 bases at V and 2 bases at J; junction bases unmatched: 4. The chain's CDR3 is CSAGQGANNYGYTF. CDR3 DNA: TGCAGTGCTGGACAGGGGGCAAACAACTATGGCTACACCTTC.

This clonotype was counted between two and nine times. This chain connects TRBV28 to TRBJ2-7; TRBD1 matches 7 bases. CDR1 and CDR2 from the germline V gene are MDHEN and SYDVKM. V shed 1 base and J 6 bases; nucleotides not matched to a gene: 6. CDR3 length equals 14 residues. CDR3 loop: CASSLSQGESEQYF. In DNA, the CDR3 is TGTGCCAGCAGTTTATCGCAGGGGGAGTCCGAGCAGTACTTC. Drawing the rest from reference TRBV28 and TRBJ2-7, the complete variable domain is DVKVTQSSRYLVKRTGEKVFLECVQDMDHENMFWYRQDPGLGLRLIYFSYDVKMKEKGDIPEGYSVSREKKERFSLILESASTNQTSMYLCASSLSQGESEQYFGPGTRLTVT.

This clonotype was observed many times. V and J are TRBV18 and TRBJ2-7; 9 positions agree with TRBD1. After removal of 8 bases from V and 3 bases from J, the junction contained 2 bases not matched to a gene. CDR3 length: 12 residues. Germline assignment: CDR1 KGHSH and CDR2 LQKENI. The chain's CDR3 is CASATGGYEQYF. CDR3 DNA: TGTGCCAGCGCGACAGGGGGCTACGAGCAGTACTTC.